The 20 T cell receptor beta chains below all came from one sample that was sequenced in a study of T cells in Graves' hyperthyroidism and ophthalmopathy. The CDR3 regions of TCR beta were amplified from RNA transcripts. When the TCR CDR3 underwent first-round RT-PCR, the HTBI primer set was used. TCRdb fed the multiplex PCR reads into MiXCR, producing one record per CDR3 protein. Among around 600,000 distinct CDR3 sequences listed, around 14% were seen once. Sequencing was done on a sample of blood. These receptors were taken from a woman under 30 with Graves' ophthalmopathy.

This clonotype was found many times. The chain carries TRBV27 and TRBJ1-1; perhaps TRBD1 as D (5 bases). V gave up 6 bases and J gave up 10 bases, with 15 bases separating them. CDR1 and CDR2 (germline): MNHEY, SMNVEV (reference sequence). CDR3 size: 12 residues. The CDR3 sequence: CASSWDGTRAFF. The CDR3 DNA is TGTGCCAGCAGCTGGGATGGGACTAGAGCTTTCTTT.

The rearrangement joins TRBV15 to TRBJ1-1; D remains ambiguous. Germline loops: CDR1 LNHNV, CDR2 YYDKDF (reference sequence). Trimming cost V 4 bases and J 3 bases, with 12 bases left between them. The CDR3 totals 14 residues. CDR3 in amino acids: CATSNDGLYTEAFF. The CDR3 DNA reads as TGTGCCACCAGCAATGATGGGTTGTACACTGAAGCTTTCTTT.

Many counts were recorded for this clonotype. Germline and junction disagree at one end, which may indicate a read error. CDR3 DNA: TGTGCCAGCAATTTAGGGAGGGCGGAATACGAGCAGTACTTC. This codes for CASNLGRAEYEQYF. This chain uses TRBV12-3 or TRBV12-4 with TRBJ2-7; 7 bases agree with TRBD2. The CDR3 runs to 14 residues.

This clonotype was found many times. The chain uses TRBV27 and TRBJ2-3; 7 nucleotides match TRBD2. Germline V gene data show CDR1 as MNHEY and CDR2 as SMNVEV (reference sequence). The CDR3 runs to 16 residues. V lost 4 bases to trimming and J lost 0 bases; unmatched junction nucleotides: 7. The CDR3 is CASSSLLAASTDTQYF. As DNA, the CDR3 is TGTGCCAGCAGTTCCCTCCTAGCGGCGAGCACAGATACGCAGTATTTT.

Many counts were recorded for this clonotype. The gene calls are TRBV7-6 and TRBJ1-1; D may be TRBD1 (5 bases). The CDR3 has 17 amino acids. Germline CDR1 and CDR2: SGHVS and FNYEAQ. V gave up 5 bases and J gave up 1 base, with 20 bases separating them. For the CDR3, the DNA is TGTGCCAGCAGCCCGAGGGGCAGGACCTTACCGAACACTGAAGCTTTCTTT. Translating it yields CASSPRGRTLPNTEAFF.

V and J are TRBV19 and TRBJ1-6; TRBD1 is a possible D gene (6 bases). Germline values: CDR1 LNHDA, CDR2 SQIVND (reference sequence). Trimming cost V 5 bases and J 5 bases, with 10 bases left between them. CDR3 length: 14 amino acids. The CDR3 DNA reads as TGTGCCAGTAGTTACAGGGAAAATAATTCACCCCTCCACTTT. Its protein is CASSYRENNSPLHF.

The chain combines TRBV28 with TRBJ2-7; 7 bases are shared with TRBD2. V shed 6 bases, J shed 5 bases, and the junction held 7 bases outside the gene matches. From germline, CDR1 is MDHEN and CDR2 SYDVKM. CDR3 length: 13 amino acids. The CDR3 coding sequence is TGTGCCAGCAGCCCTGCGGCGGGGGACGAGCAGTACTTC. Translating it yields CASSPAAGDEQYF.

This clonotype was counted many times. The V and J genes are TRBV7-3 and TRBJ1-1, with a tentative D call TRBD1 (5 bases). V was clipped by 6 bases and J by 6 bases, with 8 bases between them. The CDR3 has 11 amino acids. The germline CDR1 and CDR2 sequences are SGHTA and FQGTGA. The DNA for the CDR3 is TGTGCCAGCAGGGGGGGGGCTGAAGCTTTCTTT. This gives the protein CASRGGAEAFF.

This clonotype was counted many times. The rearrangement uses TRBV28 and TRBJ2-7, with 10 bases that match TRBD1. CDR1 is MDHEN, CDR2 SYDVKM, per germline. This CDR3 region has 15 residues. V trimming: 6 bases; J trimming: 5 bases; junction bases outside the gene matches: 10. The CDR3 DNA is TGTGCCAGCAGCCTACCGGGACAGGGGATTCACGAGCAGTACTTC. Translation: CASSLPGQGIHEQYF.

Remarks on this clonotype: An end of the junction differs from the germline gene, which may be a read error. This chain uses TRBV29-1 with TRBJ1-2, with D possibly matching TRBD1 (6 bases). Germline V gene data show CDR1 as SQVTM and CDR2 as ANQGSEA. The length of the CDR3 is 13 residues. CDR3 nucleotide sequence: TGCAGCGCTGAATCGACAGGCGACTATGGCTACACCTTC. This encodes CSAESTGDYGYTF.

The rearrangement links TRBV9 to TRBJ2-1; a possible D gene is TRBD2 (5 bases). The germline V gene has CDR1 SGDLS and CDR2 YYNGEE. V was trimmed by 4 bases and J by 3 bases, leaving 8 bases between them. The CDR3 is made up of 13 amino acids. This CDR3 is CASSTTSYNEQFF. CDR3 nucleotides: TGTGCCAGCAGCACTACTAGCTACAATGAGCAGTTCTTC.

This clonotype was detected a few times. The CDR3 DNA reads as TGCGCCAGCAGCTTGGAGAGCGGAAGCTCTGGAAACACCATATATTTT. Amino acids: CASSLESGSSGNTIYF. The rearrangement links TRBV5-1 to TRBJ1-3; D is unresolved. Per germline, CDR1 SGHRS and CDR2 YFSETQ. The CDR3 runs 16 residues. V gave up 0 bases and J gave up 0 bases, with 10 bases separating them.

In its sample, this clonotype was seen many times. V gene TRBV20-1 combines with J gene TRBJ2-1; 11 nucleotides agree with TRBD2. The germline V gene encodes CDR1 DFQATT and CDR2 SNEGSKA (reference sequence). The V gene end was trimmed by 6 bases and the J gene end by 0 bases; junction bases not matched to a gene: 4. The CDR3 runs to 15 residues. The CDR3 DNA is TGCAGTGCCCTAGGACTAGCGGGCTCCTACAATGAGCAGTTCTTC. Protein sequence: CSALGLAGSYNEQFF.

This clonotype showed up just a few times. A clone one base away is much larger, so this may be a read error. The V and J genes are TRBV28 and TRBJ2-2; 12 bases fit TRBD2. Trimming at V came to 8 bases and at J to 4 bases, leaving 8 bases not matched to a gene. The CDR3 loop spans 16 amino acids. Per the germline V gene, CDR1 is MDHEN and CDR2 is SYDVKM. The CDR3: CASDLLAGGGTGELFF. For the CDR3, the DNA is TGTGCCAGCGACCTACTAGCGGGAGGCGGCACCGGGGAGCTGTTTTTT.

This clonotype appeared many times. This chain links TRBV28 with TRBJ2-5, with 8 nucleotides matching TRBD1. The junction had 10 bases not matched to a gene; V was cut back by 5 bases and J by 5 bases. CDR1 and CDR2 (germline): MDHEN, SYDVKM. The CDR3 consists of 15 residues. CDR3 residues: CASSTWTGLGETQYF. Here the CDR3 DNA reads TGTGCCAGCAGTACATGGACAGGGTTAGGTGAGACCCAGTACTTC.

The DNA for the CDR3 is TGTGCCAGCAGCCCAGGGGAGTTCTACGAGCAGTACTTC. Its protein is CASSPGEFYEQYF. The chain combines TRBV7-3 with TRBJ2-7; possible D gene TRBD1, 6 bases. Germline-derived CDR1 and CDR2 are SGHTA and FQGTGA. Deletions cut 5 bases from V and 3 bases from J, with 11 bases between. This CDR3 contains 13 residues.

This clonotype was recorded many times. The chain employs TRBV30 and TRBJ2-3; either TRBD1 or TRBD2 may fit D (5 bases each). This CDR3 has 15 amino acids. Trimming removed 0 bases at V and 2 bases at J, with 12 bases between. The germline V gene encodes CDR1 GTSNPN and CDR2 SVGIG (reference sequence). In DNA, the CDR3 is TGTGCCTGGAGTGTCGGGGACGGAGACACAGATACGCAGTATTTT. Its translation is CAWSVGDGDTDTQYF.

This clonotype was detected many times. The CDR3 spells CASSVYRGANEKLFF. The CDR3 nucleotides read TGTGCCAGCAGCGTATACAGGGGAGCTAATGAAAAACTGTTTTTT. The chain uses TRBV9 and TRBJ1-4; 7 bases agree with TRBD1. The CDR3 length is 15 residues. Germline CDR1 and CDR2: SGDLS and YYNGEE. V lost 1 base and J lost 3; bases outside the gene matches: 3.

This clonotype has ten or more counts. The chain has TRBV4-3 and TRBJ2-5, with 8 bases that match TRBD2. The ends lost 3 bases at V and 4 bases at J; junction bases unmatched: 7. The germline V gene has CDR1 LGHNA and CDR2 YSLEER. This CDR3 comprises 15 residues. CDR3 in amino acids: CASSQEGLAGETQYF. The CDR3 DNA reads as TGCGCCAGCAGCCAGGAGGGGCTAGCGGGAGAGACCCAGTACTTC.

The V gene is TRBV9, the J gene TRBJ1-4; unclear D gene. Trimming took 4 bases from V and 8 from J, leaving 15 bases between them. CDR1 and CDR2 (germline): SGDLS, YYNGEE. The CDR3 covers 14 residues. CDR3 sequence: CASSPPNSGEKLFF. DNA of the CDR3: TGTGCCAGCAGCCCACCTAACTCCGGGGAAAAACTGTTTTTT.